The 21 T cell receptor beta chains reported below all come from one sample, sequenced in a study of control samples from healthy donors and cancer patients. Clones were sequenced by immunoSEQ multiplex PCR, and TCRdb holds only the in-frame ones, with some missing. This table has tens of thousands of clones, just under 90% appearing once. Sequences were obtained from blood. These receptors all come from a man in his fifties in good health.

CDR3 bases: TGTGCCAGTACTCAGGGATGGGTTAATCAGCCCCAGCATTTT. It encodes CASTQGWVNQPQHF. V and J are TRBV19 and TRBJ1-5; weak D call: TRBD1 (5 bases). Germline lookup yields CDR1 LNHDA and CDR2 SQIVND (reference sequence). CDR3 size: 14 residues. Between the trimmed V and J ends, which lost 7 bases and 4 bases, there was a span of 14 bases.

The chain is built from TRBV6-2 or TRBV6-3 and TRBJ1-1, with 10 bases lining up with TRBD1. The CDR3 spans 16 residues. From germline, CDR1 is MNHEY and CDR2 SVGEGT. After removal of 4 bases from V and 5 bases from J, the junction contained 10 bases not matched to a gene. DNA of the CDR3: TGTGCCAGCAGTTTCGAGACAGGGGGCGATGGGACTGAAGCTTTCTTT. Amino acid sequence: CASSFETGGDGTEAFF.

V usage is TRBV18 and J usage is TRBJ1-2; 7 bases line up with TRBD1. Germline values: CDR1 KGHSH, CDR2 LQKENI. This CDR3 spans 15 amino acids. V trimming: 2 bases; J trimming: 8 bases; junction bases outside the gene matches: 11. This CDR3 is CASSPTGQRGEGYTF. CDR3 DNA: TGTGCCAGCTCACCAACGGGACAGCGGGGAGAAGGCTACACCTTC.

The chain links TRBV27 to TRBJ1-2; TRBD1 matches at 7 bases. Germline-derived CDR1 and CDR2 are MNHEY and SMNVEV (reference sequence). The CDR3 covers 12 residues. The V gene end was trimmed by 6 bases and the J gene end by 8 bases; junction bases not matched to a gene: 6. The CDR3 region is CASRTGEGGYTF. CDR3 in DNA: TGTGCCAGCAGAACAGGGGAGGGAGGCTACACCTTC.

V gene TRBV19 combines with J gene TRBJ1-1; D is unresolved. The germline V and J ends were trimmed by 3 bases and 1 base, with 12 bases remaining between them. Germline V gene sequence: CDR1 LNHDA, CDR2 SQIVND (reference sequence). The CDR3 sequence is 15 residues long. In DNA, the CDR3 is TGTGCCAGTAGTATCACGTCAGGTGGGAACACTGAAGCTTTCTTT. This sequence encodes CASSITSGGNTEAFF.

The rearrangement joins TRBV12-3 or TRBV12-4 to TRBJ1-5; TRBD1 might be the D (5 bases). This CDR3 is 13 amino acids long. Trimming took off 3 bases at V and 7 bases at J, with 10 bases between the two ends. This chain's CDR3 is CASSFRASQPQHF. The DNA for the CDR3 is TGTGCCAGCAGTTTCAGGGCGAGCCAGCCCCAGCATTTT.

This chain joins TRBV9 and TRBJ2-2; possibly TRBD2 for D (7 bases). From germline, CDR1 is SGDLS and CDR2 YYNGEE. The CDR3 is 16 residues long. V was clipped by 0 bases and J by 6 bases, with 15 bases between them. CDR3 in DNA: TGTGCCAGCAGCGTAGACGCCCCCGGGGGGCCCGGGGAGCTGTTTTTT. Translation: CASSVDAPGGPGELFF.

The CDR3 bases are TGCAGCGTCGATGGGACTAGCGGCCCCACAGATACGCAGTATTTT. Translating it yields CSVDGTSGPTDTQYF. V usage is TRBV29-1 and J usage is TRBJ2-3; TRBD2 agrees at 11 bases. V shed 6 bases, J shed 2 bases, and the junction held 7 bases outside the gene matches. The CDR3 covers 15 residues. Germline values: CDR1 SQVTM, CDR2 ANQGSEA.

The chain joins TRBV3-1 (or the pseudogene TRBV3-2) to TRBJ2-7; D unclear. CDR1 and CDR2 (germline): LGHDT, YNNKEL (reference sequence). Trimming took 0 bases from V and 4 from J, leaving 7 bases between them. This CDR3 comprises 13 residues. CDR3 coding DNA: TGTGCCAGCAGCCAAGATGTAAGATACGAGCAGTACTTC. Amino acid sequence: CASSQDVRYEQYF.

The gene calls are TRBV29-1 and TRBJ1-4; TRBD1 matches 7 bases. Looked up from germline, CDR1 is SQVTM and CDR2 is ANQGSEA. The CDR3 has 12 residues. V shed 6 bases and J 5 bases; nucleotides not matched to a gene: 3. The CDR3 protein is CSVTGANEKLFF. As DNA, the CDR3 is TGCAGCGTCACAGGGGCGAATGAAAAACTGTTTTTT.

The chain combines TRBV9 with TRBJ1-6, with TRBD1 identical over 9 bases. Trimming at V came to 4 bases and at J to 7 bases, leaving 6 bases not matched to a gene. The V gene's germline CDR1 is SGDLS and CDR2 YYNGEE. This CDR3 is built from 15 residues. As DNA, the CDR3 is TGTGCCAGCAGCTTGGGACAGGGCCAGAATTCACCCCTCCACTTT. Amino acids: CASSLGQGQNSPLHF.

This chain uses TRBV6-1 with TRBJ1-4, with no clear D. V lost 4 bases and J 0 bases, leaving 9 bases between the germline ends. The CDR3 sequence is 15 residues long. Germline CDR1 and CDR2: MNHNS and SASEGT. Here the CDR3 DNA reads TGTGCCAGCAGTGGTTCGCCCGCAACTAATGAAAAACTGTTTTTT. Residues: CASSGSPATNEKLFF.

V usage is TRBV14 and J usage is TRBJ2-5, with D possibly being TRBD1 (6 bases). The CDR3 consists of 14 residues. Trimming took 3 bases from V and 5 from J, leaving 13 bases between them. CDR1 and CDR2 from the germline V gene are SGHDN and FVKESK. The DNA of the CDR3 is TGTGCCAGCAGCCATACACAGGGCGGGGAGACCCAGTACTTC. It specifies CASSHTQGGETQYF.

This chain connects TRBV7-8 to TRBJ2-7, with TRBD2 matching over 7 bases. After removal of 1 base from V and 2 bases from J, the junction contained 5 bases not matched to a gene. There are 15 residues in the CDR3. CDR1 and CDR2 from the germline V gene are SGHVS and FQNEAQ. The CDR3 DNA follows: TGTGCCAGCAGCTTAGTGGCTAGCGGTCCCTACGAGCAGTACTTC. This sequence encodes CASSLVASGPYEQYF.

The genes are TRBV6-2 or TRBV6-3 and TRBJ2-1; D is undetermined. Germline CDR1 reads MNHEY; CDR2 reads SVGEGT. This CDR3 comprises 15 residues. The germline V and J ends were trimmed by 0 bases and 6 bases, with 12 bases remaining between them. CDR3 in amino acids: CASSYSKTFRNEQFF. CDR3 DNA sequence: TGTGCCAGCAGTTACTCGAAGACCTTTCGCAATGAGCAGTTCTTC.

This chain connects TRBV27 to TRBJ2-6, with D possibly matching TRBD1 (5 bases). CDR1 and CDR2 (germline): MNHEY, SMNVEV (reference sequence). The CDR3 has 16 amino acids. V lost 4 bases and J lost 0, with 10 bases in between. The CDR3 loop reads CASSWIGDSGANVLTF. CDR3 in DNA: TGTGCCAGCAGTTGGATAGGGGACTCTGGGGCCAACGTCCTGACTTTC.

The V gene is TRBV2, the J gene TRBJ2-1; D is tentatively TRBD1 or TRBD2 (5 bases each). The germline V gene encodes CDR1 SNHLY and CDR2 FYNNEI. Deletions cut 1 base from V and 3 bases from J, with 10 bases between. The CDR3 totals 15 residues. CDR3 nucleotides: TGTGCCAGCAGTGAAGGGGGGTCACTCTACAATGAGCAGTTCTTC. This translates into CASSEGGSLYNEQFF.

This clone was recorded only once. J is TRBJ2-3 and V is TRBV2; possibly TRBD1 for D (5 bases). Trimming stripped 10 bases from V and 0 bases from J, with 14 bases between. Germline V gene data show CDR1 as SNHLY and CDR2 as FYNNEI. This CDR3 is 14 amino acids long. Here the CDR3 reads CATKSRASTDTQYF. CDR3 DNA sequence: TGTGCCACCAAAAGCAGGGCTAGCACAGATACGCAGTATTTT.

The chain is built from TRBV29-1 and TRBJ1-4; D is perhaps TRBD1 (5 bases). This CDR3 has 16 amino acids. V lost 0 bases and J 0 bases, leaving 11 bases between the germline ends. Germline loops: CDR1 SQVTM, CDR2 ANQGSEA. The CDR3 spells CSVEDGGFATNEKLFF. As DNA, the CDR3 is TGCAGCGTTGAAGATGGGGGATTTGCAACTAATGAAAAACTGTTTTTT.

The chain employs TRBV5-1 and TRBJ2-7; tentatively, D is TRBD1 or TRBD2 (5 bases each). The CDR3 covers 12 residues. Between the trimmed V and J ends, which lost 1 base and 6 bases, there was a span of 8 bases. CDR1 SGHRS and CDR2 YFSETQ come from the germline V gene. CDR3 DNA sequence: TGCGCCAGCAGCTTGTTCGGGGCCGAGCAGTACTTC. It yields the protein CASSLFGAEQYF.

The chain recombines TRBV9 with TRBJ2-7; TRBD1 might be the D (5 bases). CDR3 length equals 15 residues. Per the germline V gene, CDR1 is SGDLS and CDR2 is YYNGEE. Trimming pared 0 bases from V and 3 bases from J, leaving 13 bases between. The CDR3: CASSVAGQGNYEQYF. CDR3 in DNA: TGTGCCAGCAGCGTAGCTGGTCAGGGAAACTACGAGCAGTACTTC.